The rows below give T cell receptor beta chains drawn from one sample of a study of OX40 agonist ivuxolimab in advanced cancers. Sequencing used immunoSEQ multiplex PCR; TCRdb keeps in-frame clones, though not all of them. The sample includes approximately 61,000 clones, roughly 80% of them seen just once. The specimen comprised CD4+ or CD8+ T cells sorted from blood, sampled in a trial of the OX40 agonist ivuxolimab. Source of these receptors: an adult with an advanced solid tumor such as melanoma, head and neck, liver or kidney cancer. Each CDR3 is given with its conserved first and last residue. A D gene is named only where the DNA matches it firmly. Where a row states a size, it is once, few, many or the class of an expanded clone; other rows omit it.

>.|TRBJ1-2|once|TRBV30
CAWSGLRGHGYTF
TGTGCCTGGAGTGGCCTGCGGGGGCACGGCTACACCTTC
>.|TRBJ2-2|.|TRBV6-6
CASSSRGLGAGELFF
TGTGCCAGCAGTTCCCGGGGCCTGGGGGCCGGGGAGCTGTTTTTT
>TRBD1|TRBJ1-4|.|TRBV2
CASSDIFYSTGGNEKLFF
TGTGCCAGCAGTGACATATTCTACTCTACAGGGGGGAATGAAAAACTGTTTTTT
>TRBD2|TRBJ2-1|.|TRBV7-9
CASSPDPPGGNEQFF
TGTGCCAGCAGCCCCGACCCTCCGGGGGGAAATGAGCAGTTCTTC
>.|TRBJ1-5|.|TRBV6-6
CASSSHLGSVNQPQHF
TGTGCCAGCAGTTCCCACCTCGGAAGTGTTAATCAGCCCCAGCATTTT
>TRBD1|TRBJ1-1|.|TRBV30
CAWRFTGDTEAFF
TGTGCCTGGAGGTTCACAGGGGACACTGAAGCTTTCTTT
>.|TRBJ2-5|.|TRBV29-1
CSGRAFETQYF
TGCAGCGGCAGGGCTTTTGAGACCCAGTACTTC
>TRBD2|TRBJ2-2|.|TRBV7-6
CASSLGLANTGELFF
TGTGCCAGCAGCCTGGGACTAGCTAACACCGGGGAGCTGTTTTTT
>TRBD1|TRBJ1-1|.|TRBV30
CAWSWDRRVNTEAFF
TGTGCCTGGAGTTGGGACAGGCGGGTGAACACTGAAGCTTTCTTT
>.|TRBJ2-1|once|TRBV5-1
CASSLMRVHEQFF
TGCGCCAGCAGCTTGATGAGGGTCCATGAGCAGTTCTTC
>.|TRBJ1-2|.|TRBV6-6
CAGRGGNYGYTF
TGTGCCGGGAGGGGCGGGAACTATGGCTACACCTTC
>.|TRBJ2-7|once|TRBV18
CASSPLALHSYEQYF
TGTGCCAGCTCACCCCTAGCTCTCCACTCCTACGAGCAGTACTTC
>.|TRBJ1-4|few|TRBV5-6
CASSLQVDVANEKLFF
TGTGCCAGCAGCTTACAGGTCGATGTGGCTAATGAAAAACTGTTTTTT
>.|TRBJ1-1|.|TRBV15
CATSSPPGDTEAFF
TGTGCCACCAGCTCGCCCCCCGGGGACACTGAAGCTTTCTTT
>.|TRBJ2-3|few|TRBV5-1
CASRRDEIDTQYF
TGCGCCAGCAGGAGGGACGAGATAGATACGCAGTATTTT
>.|TRBJ2-5|.|TRBV5-1
CASTSQRQQETQYF
TGCGCCAGCACATCTCAGCGGCAACAAGAGACCCAGTACTTC
>TRBD1|TRBJ1-1|.|TRBV7-3
CASSFSALTGRGNTEAFF
TGTGCCAGCAGCTTTAGCGCGTTGACAGGGCGAGGGAACACTGAAGCTTTCTTT
>.|TRBJ2-3|.|TRBV6-1
CASSEVLGGVTDTQYF
TGTGCCAGCAGTGAAGTTCTGGGGGGAGTGACAGATACGCAGTATTTT
>TRBD2|TRBJ2-3|few|TRBV5-1
CASSGSSGGRTDTQYF
TGCGCCAGCAGCGGATCGAGCGGGGGTCGCACAGATACGCAGTATTTT
>.|TRBJ2-7|.|TRBV6-6
CASSYRTGTLGEQYF
TGTGCCAGCAGTTACCGGACCGGGACTCTGGGCGAGCAGTACTTC
>.|TRBJ1-6|.|TRBV6-1
CASSEGSGRNSPLHF
TGTGCCAGCAGTGAAGGATCAGGACGGAATTCACCCCTCCACTTT
>TRBD1|TRBJ2-7|.|TRBV30
CAWSGGQGVNEQYF
TGTGCCTGGAGTGGTGGACAGGGTGTGAACGAGCAGTACTTC
>.|TRBJ2-3|few|TRBV2
CASINPGVSTDTQYF
TGTGCCAGCATAAATCCGGGGGTGAGCACAGATACGCAGTATTTT
>.|TRBJ2-1|.|TRBV11-2
CASSLDRDGYNEQFF
TGTGCCAGCAGCTTAGACAGGGACGGCTACAATGAGCAGTTCTTC
>.|TRBJ1-1|.|TRBV7-2
CASSSQPNTEAFF
TGTGCCAGCAGCTCCCAACCCAACACTGAAGCTTTCTTT
>TRBD2|TRBJ2-5|few|TRBV6-1
CASRGGTWETQYF
TGTGCCAGCAGGGGGGGGACTTGGGAGACCCAGTACTTC
>.|TRBJ2-5|.|TRBV14
CASSTHLGETQYF
TGTGCCAGCAGCACCCATTTGGGGGAGACCCAGTACTTC
>.|TRBJ2-2|.|TRBV5-1
CASSLDNQGGTGELFF
TGCGCCAGCAGCTTGGATAATCAGGGGGGCACCGGGGAGCTGTTTTTT
>.|TRBJ2-5|medium-sized|TRBV7-2
CASSYLAETQYF
TGTGCCAGCAGTTACCTAGCGGAGACCCAGTACTTC
>TRBD1|TRBJ1-2|medium-sized|TRBV4-1
CASSQGLQGARGYTF
TGCGCCAGCAGCCAGGGACTACAGGGGGCCCGGGGCTACACCTTC
>.|TRBJ2-7|.|TRBV27
CASSLVGGPYEQYF
TGTGCCAGCAGTTTAGTGGGGGGCCCCTACGAGCAGTACTTC
>.|TRBJ1-6|.|TRBV19
CASSAPGLYNSPLHF
TGTGCCAGTAGTGCGCCGGGACTGTATAATTCACCCCTCCACTTT
>TRBD2|TRBJ2-5|.|TRBV14
CASSPTSGGSETQYF
TGTGCCAGCAGCCCGACTAGCGGGGGATCGGAGACCCAGTACTTC
>TRBD1|TRBJ1-6|.|TRBV6-5
CASSPGTGDFGALHF
TGTGCCAGCAGCCCCGGGACAGGGGACTTTGGGGCCCTCCACTTT
>.|TRBJ2-3|.|TRBV5-6
CASSLDTTPNTQYF
TGTGCCAGCAGCTTGGATACTACGCCTAATACGCAGTATTTT
>TRBD1|TRBJ1-2|.|TRBV29-1
CSAIRQGYYGYTF
TGCAGCGCTATACGACAGGGCTACTATGGCTACACCTTC
>.|TRBJ1-1|.|TRBV9
CASSEGTWGTEAFF
TGTGCCAGCAGCGAAGGGACTTGGGGCACTGAAGCTTTCTTT
>TRBD1|TRBJ2-7|.|TRBV11-2
CASTRGGTGLNEQYF
TGTGCCAGCACCCGAGGAGGGACAGGGCTCAACGAGCAGTACTTC
>.|TRBJ2-7|.|TRBV7-7
CASSLDRGGEQYF
TGTGCTAGCAGCCTAGACCGTGGTGGGGAGCAGTACTTC
>.|TRBJ1-4|.|TRBV30
CARSAGGDLRNEKLFF
TGTGCCAGGTCAGCGGGGGGCGATCTCAGGAATGAAAAACTGTTTTTT
>.|TRBJ1-2|.|TRBV19
CASAGTYGYTF
TGTGCCAGTGCAGGGACCTATGGCTACACCTTC
>.|TRBJ1-1|few|TRBV7-8
CACRRGGNTEAFF
TGTGCCTGCCGCCGAGGGGGGAACACTGAAGCTTTCTTT
>TRBD2|TRBJ2-3|.|TRBV5-1
CASSLAPGGLGDTQYF
TGCGCCAGCAGCTTGGCCCCGGGGGGGCTGGGTGATACGCAGTATTTT
>TRBD1|TRBJ1-6|.|TRBV7-9
CASSSGQGTFNSPLHF
TGTGCCAGCAGCAGCGGACAGGGGACGTTTAATTCACCCCTCCACTTT
>.|TRBJ2-1|.|TRBV7-6
CASSPPGSVNEQFF
TGTGCCAGCAGCCCGCCTGGTTCCGTCAATGAGCAGTTCTTC
>.|TRBJ1-4|.|TRBV28
CASSDKLKDEKLFF
TGTGCCAGCAGTGACAAGCTAAAGGATGAAAAACTGTTTTTT
>.|TRBJ1-2|.|TRBV14
CASSPHLGGRGGYTF
TGTGCCAGCAGCCCTCATCTGGGGGGACGGGGTGGCTACACCTTC
>.|TRBJ2-3|few|TRBV7-2
CASSFVDTQYF
TGTGCCAGCAGCTTTGTAGATACGCAGTATTTT
>TRBD2|TRBJ2-3|.|TRBV4-3
CASSQVAGAHTQYF
TGCGCCAGCAGCCAAGTAGCGGGGGCCCATACGCAGTATTTT
>TRBD2|TRBJ2-1|.|TRBV10-3
CAISGSGGNEQFF
TGTGCCATCAGTGGTAGCGGGGGTAATGAGCAGTTCTTC